The 25 T cell receptor beta chains presented below share a single source sample, sequenced in a study of T cells in Graves' hyperthyroidism and ophthalmopathy. Researchers took RNA transcripts and amplified the TCR beta CDR3 regions from them. A first-round RT-PCR of the TCR CDR3 used the HTBI primer set. TCRdb itself ran the multiplex PCR reads through MiXCR, one entry per CDR3 protein. Of about 400,000 distinct CDR3 sequences listed, roughly an eighth are singletons. The material sequenced was blood. Source of these receptors: a woman younger than 35 with Graves' hyperthyroidism.

This clonotype appeared a few times. The chain couples TRBV5-1 to TRBJ2-5; TRBD1 matches at 8 bases. Germline CDR1 is SGHRS and CDR2 is YFSETQ. Germline trimming cut 2 bases from V and 5 bases from J; bases unmatched to any gene: 5. CDR3 size: 14 residues. The CDR3 here is CASSLQGVFETQYF. The CDR3 coding sequence is TGCGCCAGCAGCTTACAGGGGGTCTTCGAGACCCAGTACTTC.

This clonotype has just a few counts. The CDR3 nucleotides are TGTGCCAGCAGCCAAGATCCTGCGGCAGTAGGCCTACCCCTAGCCAAAAACATTCAGTACTTC. Amino acid sequence: CASSQDPAAVGLPLAKNIQYF. This chain connects TRBV14 to TRBJ2-4; no reliable D call. Germline V CDR1 and CDR2: SGHDN, FVKESK. The V end lost 0 bases, the J end lost 0 bases, and 24 bases lay between the germline ends. The CDR3 extends over 21 amino acids.

Details on this clonotype: A much larger clone sits a single nucleotide away, making a read error possible. This chain uses TRBV7-9 with TRBJ2-5; a weak D match, TRBD1 (6 bases). The J call is in doubt because the DNA end fits TRBJ2-1 better. This CDR3 comprises 13 residues. Germline V gene sequence: CDR1 SEHNR, CDR2 FQNEAQ (reference sequence). In DNA form, the CDR3 reads TGTGCCAGCCGGGACACCGATCAAGAGACCCAGTTCTTC. Translating it yields CASRDTDQETQFF.

The V call is TRBV30, the J call TRBJ2-2, with a weak D call TRBD1 (6 bases). V was pared by 0 bases and J by 5 bases, with 7 bases between. Germline V gene lookup returns CDR1 GTSNPN and CDR2 SVGIG (reference sequence). The length of the CDR3 is 13 residues. The CDR3, as DNA: TGTGCCTGGAGTGTAGGGGGAACCGGGGAGCTGTTTTTT. It encodes CAWSVGGTGELFF. The full variable domain, in which reference TRBV30 and TRBJ2-2 provide the parts outside the CDR3, is SQTIHQWPATLVQPVGSPLSLECTVEGTSNPNLYWYRQAAGRGLQLLFYSVGIGQISSEVPQNLSASRPQDRQFILSSKKLLLSDSGFYLCAWSVGGTGELFFGEGSRLTVL.

Ten or more counts support this clonotype. The chain joins TRBV27 to TRBJ2-1; 13 bases align to TRBD2. CDR3 size: 17 residues. The V gene end was trimmed by 2 bases and the J gene end by 9 bases; junction bases not matched to a gene: 10. Germline assignment: CDR1 MNHEY and CDR2 SMNVEV (reference sequence). Here the CDR3 reads CASSLKGLAGIGVEQFF. CDR3 bases: TGTGCCAGCAGTTTAAAGGGACTAGCGGGAATTGGGGTTGAGCAGTTCTTC.

This clonotype occurred many times. J is TRBJ1-5 and V is TRBV7-8; maybe TRBD1 (6 bases). Per the germline V gene, CDR1 is SGHVS and CDR2 is FQNEAQ. The V gene lost 5 bases and the J gene lost 4 bases, with 18 bases spanning the gap. This CDR3 contains 16 residues. The CDR3 sequence: CASSPWDISSNQPQHF. The CDR3 DNA reads as TGTGCCAGCAGCCCCTGGGACATCAGTAGTAATCAGCCCCAGCATTTT.

This clonotype was seen at least ten times. This rearrangement joins TRBV11-1 to TRBJ2-1; D ambiguous. V dropped 0 bases and J dropped 4 bases, with 4 bases sitting between them. This CDR3 contains 13 residues. Germline CDR1 reads SGHAT; CDR2 reads FQDESV (reference sequence). CDR3 nucleotides: TGTGCCAGCAGCTTAGCACGGTACAATGAGCAGTTCTTC. Amino acids: CASSLARYNEQFF.

In regard to this clonotype: An end of the junction does not agree with germline; a read error may underlie this. This chain joins TRBV6-4 and TRBJ2-3; 8 nucleotides agree with TRBD2. The CDR3 contains 15 residues. Germline lookup yields CDR1 MRHNA and CDR2 SNTAGT. CDR3 nucleotides: TGTGCCAGCAGTTACTCTAGCGGGCGCGCAGATACGCAGTATTTT. Translation: CASSYSSGRADTQYF.

This clonotype has just a few counts. CDR3 amino acids: CASSLVGTLNTGELFF. The CDR3 DNA reads as TGTGCCAGCAGCTTGGTAGGGACGTTAAACACCGGGGAGCTGTTTTTT. J is TRBJ2-2 and V is TRBV5-6, with D tentatively TRBD1 or TRBD2 (5 bases each). In germline, CDR1 is SGHDT, CDR2 YYEEEE. Trimming cost V 0 bases and J 2 bases, with 11 bases left between them. The CDR3 is 16 residues long.

This clonotype has ten or more counts. The gene calls are TRBV7-2 and TRBJ2-7; TRBD2 aligns across 12 bases. The CDR3 is 14 residues long. CDR1 is SGHTA and CDR2 is FQGNSA in the germline V gene. V dropped 7 bases and J dropped 6; count of bases not matched to a gene: 7. The CDR3 is CASTATSGSREQYF. Written as DNA, the CDR3 is TGTGCCAGCACTGCGACTAGCGGGAGTCGCGAGCAGTACTTC. The complete variable domain, with remaining parts taken from reference TRBV7-2 and TRBJ2-7, reads GAGVSQSPSNKVTEKGKDVELRCDPISGHTALYWYRQSLGQGLEFLIYFQGNSAPDKSGLPSDRFSAERTGGSVSTLTIQRTQQEDSAVYLCASTATSGSREQYFGPGTRLTVT.

Notes on this clonotype: This could be a read error, since a much larger clone is one nucleotide away. This sequence joins TRBV5-1 and TRBJ1-5, with D unresolved. V lost 5 bases, J lost 9 bases, and 12 bases lay in between. CDR1 SGHRS and CDR2 YFSETQ come from the germline V gene. CDR3 size: 12 residues. The CDR3 nucleotides are TGCGCCAGCAGTAGGTCCGGGAGGCCCCAGCATTTT. The encoded protein is CASSRSGRPQHF.

Only a few counts were recorded for this clonotype. Mismatch with germline at one junction end may stem from a read error. This rearrangement joins TRBV4-2 to TRBJ2-2; D possibly corresponds to TRBD2 (5 bases). CDR3 length: 15 residues. CDR1 is LGHNA and CDR2 is YNFKEQ in the germline V gene. As DNA, the CDR3 is TGTGCCAGCAGACAAGCGTCTAGCCGCACCGGGGAGCTGTTTTTT. Translation: CASRQASSRTGELFF.

The rearrangement uses TRBV6-1 and TRBJ1-2; D not certain. The V and J ends lost 3 bases and 1 base respectively, with 15 bases between them. Per germline, CDR1 MNHNS and CDR2 SASEGT. The CDR3 is 16 amino acids. Here the CDR3 reads CASSEDPTPDNYGYTF. The CDR3 bases are TGTGCCAGCAGTGAGGATCCGACACCAGATAACTATGGCTACACCTTC.

This clonotype was seen a few times. The V call is TRBV5-6, the J call TRBJ1-2; D is undetermined. This CDR3 spans 14 amino acids. Trimming removed 1 base from V and 4 bases from J, with 11 bases in between. Germline assignment: CDR1 SGHDT and CDR2 YYEEEE. DNA of the CDR3: TGTGCCAGCAGCTTGCCCGGGCAACCCTATGGCTACACCTTC. As protein: CASSLPGQPYGYTF. Based on the CDR3 plus reference TRBV5-6 and TRBJ1-2, the full variable domain is DAGVTQSPTHLIKTRGQQVTLRCSPKSGHDTVSWYQQALGQGPQFIFQYYEEEERQRGNFPDRFSGHQFPNYSSELNVNALLLGDSALYLCASSLPGQPYGYTFGSGTRLTVV.

This clonotype was seen a single time. The chain has TRBV12-3 or TRBV12-4 and TRBJ2-1; 8 positions match TRBD1. The CDR3 has 12 amino acids. The V gene end was trimmed by 5 bases and the J gene end by 8 bases; junction bases not matched to a gene: 2. The CDR3 DNA sequence: TGTGCCAGCAGTCCGACAGGGGATGAGCAGTTCTTC. It yields the protein CASSPTGDEQFF.

This clonotype occurred a few times. The chain couples TRBV5-6 to TRBJ2-3; a weak D match, TRBD2 (6 bases). Germline-derived CDR1 and CDR2 are SGHDT and YYEEEE. The length of the CDR3 is 15 residues. V lost 2 bases to trimming and J lost 5 bases, with 15 bases between them. CDR3 sequence reads: CASSLRDFRRDTQYF. The CDR3 region has the DNA TGTGCCAGCAGCTTACGGGACTTTAGGAGAGATACGCAGTATTTT.

Ten or more counts support this clonotype. The CDR3, as DNA: TGTGCCAGCCAAGGACGGCAGGGTGGATACGAGCAGTACTTC. Encoded protein: CASQGRQGGYEQYF. The rearrangement links TRBV27 to TRBJ2-7, with D perhaps TRBD1 (5 bases). Germline assignment: CDR1 MNHEY and CDR2 SMNVEV (reference sequence). The CDR3 sequence is 14 residues long. Trimming took 8 bases from V and 4 from J, leaving 18 bases between them.

This clonotype was observed many times. This chain connects TRBV7-2 to TRBJ1-2; D is uncertain. V was shortened by 4 bases and J by 6 bases, with 6 bases between the two germline ends. The germline CDR1 and CDR2 sequences are SGHTA and FQGNSA. CDR3 size: 11 residues. CDR3 bases: TGTGCCAGCAGCTCAAATAATGGCTACACCTTC. This translates into CASSSNNGYTF.

The chain is built from TRBV19 and TRBJ2-7; 7 positions agree with TRBD2. The CDR3 has 15 amino acids. Germline V gene lookup returns CDR1 LNHDA and CDR2 SQIVND (reference sequence). The J segment lost 5 bases and the V segment lost 3 bases, leaving 10 bases of the junction unmatched. The DNA for the CDR3 is TGTGCCAGTAGTATCCTCGTCGGGCGGGAGAACGAGCAGTACTTC. This gives the protein CASSILVGRENEQYF.

This clonotype was seen repeatedly, ten times or more. V usage is TRBV28 and J usage is TRBJ1-2; 7 bases fit TRBD1. The CDR3 has 15 amino acids. Germline CDR1 MDHEN, CDR2 SYDVKM. V lost 6 bases and J lost 4; bases outside the gene matches: 11. CDR3 residues: CASSRPTGQTYGYTF. The CDR3, as DNA: TGTGCCAGCAGCCGACCCACGGGACAGACCTATGGCTACACCTTC.

This clonotype was counted many times. The V call is TRBV24-1, the J call TRBJ2-3; 7 bases are shared with TRBD2. CDR1 KGHDR and CDR2 SFDVKD come from the germline V gene. The CDR3 loop spans 15 amino acids. J was trimmed by 2 bases and V by 9 bases; bases with no gene match: 10. CDR3 in DNA: TGTGCCACCGCCACGCCTAGCGGAACCACAGATACGCAGTATTTT. Protein: CATATPSGTTDTQYF.

This clonotype was recorded a few times. The chain uses TRBV10-1 and TRBJ1-1, with a weak D call TRBD1 (6 bases). The CDR3 consists of 14 residues. Germline V lookup: CDR1 WNHNN, CDR2 SYGVQD (reference sequence). V lost 4 bases, J lost 1 base, and 10 bases lay in between. The CDR3 region is CASSVGGSNTEAFF. In nucleotides, the CDR3 is TGCGCCAGCAGTGTAGGGGGTTCGAACACTGAAGCTTTCTTT.

Only a few counts were recorded for this clonotype. The chain recombines TRBV30 with TRBJ1-5; D uncertain. CDR1 is GTSNPN and CDR2 is SVGIG in the germline V gene (reference sequence). V lost 2 bases to trimming and J lost 6 bases, with 11 bases between them. This CDR3 is 13 amino acids long. CDR3 loop: CAWSPFSGQPQHF. The CDR3 region has the DNA TGTGCCTGGAGTCCGTTTAGTGGTCAGCCCCAGCATTTT.

The rearrangement joins TRBV18 to TRBJ1-4, with D tentatively TRBD1 (6 bases). Germline V gene sequence: CDR1 KGHSH, CDR2 LQKENI. The CDR3 extends over 14 amino acids. The V and J ends lost 8 bases and 7 bases respectively, with 17 bases between them. CDR3 residues: CASRLGTLTEKLFF. CDR3 in DNA: TGTGCCAGCCGTCTGGGGACACTGACTGAAAAACTGTTTTTT.

This clonotype showed up many times. This chain uses TRBV30 with TRBJ1-5; D gene unclear. CDR3 size: 13 residues. CDR1 is GTSNPN, CDR2 SVGIG, per germline (reference sequence). V gave up 1 base and J gave up 6 bases, with 10 bases separating them. CDR3 sequence (DNA): TGTGCCTGGAGTGGTAGCGCTCTTCAGCCCCAGCATTTT. This encodes CAWSGSALQPQHF.